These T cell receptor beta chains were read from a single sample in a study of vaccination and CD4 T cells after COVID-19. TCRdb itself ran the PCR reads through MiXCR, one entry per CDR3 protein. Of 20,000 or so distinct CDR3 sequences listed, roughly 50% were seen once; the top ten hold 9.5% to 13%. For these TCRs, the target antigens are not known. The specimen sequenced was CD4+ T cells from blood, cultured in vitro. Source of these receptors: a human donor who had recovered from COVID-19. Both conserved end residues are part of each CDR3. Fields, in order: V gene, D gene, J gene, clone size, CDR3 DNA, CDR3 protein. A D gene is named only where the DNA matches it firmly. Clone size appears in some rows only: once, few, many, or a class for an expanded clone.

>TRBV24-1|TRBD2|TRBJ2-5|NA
TGTGCCACCAGTGATTCAGGGGCGGGGGGGTTCGAGACCCAGTACTTC
CATSDSGAGGFETQYF
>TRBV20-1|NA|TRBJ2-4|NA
TGCAGTGCTAGAGATGGTCTGGAGGGGCAGATTGGTAACATTCAGTACTTC
CSARDGLEGQIGNIQYF
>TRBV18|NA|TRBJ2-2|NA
TGTGCCAGCTCATCAGCACGGACCGGGGAGCTGTTTTTT
CASSSARTGELFF
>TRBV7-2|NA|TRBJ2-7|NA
TGTGCCAGCAGCTTAGAGGGCATGGTCACCTACGAGCAGTACTTC
CASSLEGMVTYEQYF
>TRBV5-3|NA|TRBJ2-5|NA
TGTGCCAGCACCCGGGACGGGGGCGGGGAGACCCAGTACTTC
CASTRDGGGETQYF
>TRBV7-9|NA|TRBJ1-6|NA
TGTGCCAGCAGCTTAGGAGGATGGGATTCACCCCTCCACTTT
CASSLGGWDSPLHF
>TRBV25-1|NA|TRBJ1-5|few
TGTGCCAGCAGTGAATCATCCTACAATCAGCCCCAGCATTTT
CASSESSYNQPQHF
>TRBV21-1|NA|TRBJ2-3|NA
TGTGCCAGCAGCTATCACTTGGTGGCGGGAGGTCCATGCGATACGCAGTATTTT
CASSYHLVAGGPCDTQYF
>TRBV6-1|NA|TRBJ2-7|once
TGTGCCAGCAGTACCGAGGGGGGCTACGAGCAGTACTTC
CASSTEGGYEQYF
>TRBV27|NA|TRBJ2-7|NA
TGTGCCAGCAGTTCATTGGGAAGAGGGGTGCTCTACGAGCAGTACTTC
CASSSLGRGVLYEQYF
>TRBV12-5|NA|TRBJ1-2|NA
TGTGCTAGTGGAGCACAGGTGGACTATGGCTACACCTTC
CASGAQVDYGYTF
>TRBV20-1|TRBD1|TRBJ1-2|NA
TGCAGTGCTTTAGACAGGGGGCTTGGCTACACCTTC
CSALDRGLGYTF
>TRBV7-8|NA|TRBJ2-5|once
TGTGCCAGCAGCCCGAGAAGGGAGACCCAGTACTTC
CASSPRRETQYF
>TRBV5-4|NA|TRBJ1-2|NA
TGTGCCAGCAAGAGGGAAGGCGGCTACACCTTC
CASKREGGYTF
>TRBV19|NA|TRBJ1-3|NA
TGTGCCAGTATTACAGGTGGAAACACCATATATTTT
CASITGGNTIYF
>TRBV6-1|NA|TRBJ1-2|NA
TGTGCCAGCAGTCGTGGAGCGGGTATAGAGGGCTACACCTTC
CASSRGAGIEGYTF
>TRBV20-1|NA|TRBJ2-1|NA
TGCAGTGCTAGAGATGCGGGACCTAGCTCCTACAATGAGCAGTTCTTC
CSARDAGPSSYNEQFF
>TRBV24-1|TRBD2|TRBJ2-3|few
TGTGCCACCAGTGATGGCGGGGGGGGAGATACGCAGTATTTT
CATSDGGGGDTQYF
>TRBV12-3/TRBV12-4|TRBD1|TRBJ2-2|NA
TGTGCCAGCAGCTCAAGCAGGGGGAGCTACACCGGGGAGCTGTTTTTT
CASSSSRGSYTGELFF
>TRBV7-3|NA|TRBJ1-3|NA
TGTGCCAGCAGCCTACAACCAGGAGTAACTGGAAACACCATATATTTT
CASSLQPGVTGNTIYF
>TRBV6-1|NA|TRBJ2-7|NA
TGTGCCAGCAGTCCCGAGTACGAGCAGTACTTC
CASSPEYEQYF